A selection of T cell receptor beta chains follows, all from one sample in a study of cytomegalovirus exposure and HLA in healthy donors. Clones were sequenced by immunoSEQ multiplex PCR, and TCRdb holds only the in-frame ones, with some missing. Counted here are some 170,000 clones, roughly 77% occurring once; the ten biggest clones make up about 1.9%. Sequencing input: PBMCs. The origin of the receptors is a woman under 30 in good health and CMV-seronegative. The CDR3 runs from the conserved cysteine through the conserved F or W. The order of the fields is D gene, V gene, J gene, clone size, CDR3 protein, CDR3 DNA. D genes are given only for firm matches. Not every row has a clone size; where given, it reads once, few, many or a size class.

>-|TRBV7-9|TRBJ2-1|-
CSSSRSGSSYNEQFF
TGTTCCAGCAGCCGCAGCGGTAGCTCCTACAATGAGCAGTTCTTC
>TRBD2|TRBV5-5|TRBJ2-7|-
CASSVLSGGIYEQYF
TGTGCCAGCAGCGTGTTGAGCGGGGGGATCTACGAGCAGTACTTC
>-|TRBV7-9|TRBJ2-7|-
CASSPRTAYEQYF
TGTGCCAGCAGCCCCCGGACAGCCTACGAGCAGTACTTC
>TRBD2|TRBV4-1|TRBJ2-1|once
CASSQEPSGGLGNEQFF
TGCGCCAGCAGCCAAGAGCCTAGCGGGGGGTTAGGCAATGAGCAGTTCTTC
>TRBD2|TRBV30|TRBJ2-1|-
CAWSVSLAGVPFF
TGTGCCTGGAGTGTGAGTCTGGCGGGAGTTCCGTTCTTC
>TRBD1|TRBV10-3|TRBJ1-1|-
CAIKAGQGGTEAFF
TGTGCCATCAAGGCGGGACAGGGAGGGACTGAAGCTTTCTTT
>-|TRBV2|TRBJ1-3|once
CASSLESSGNTIYF
TGTGCCAGCAGCTTAGAAAGCTCTGGAAACACCATATATTTT
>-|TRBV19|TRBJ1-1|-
CASRVGQNTEAFF
TGTGCCAGTAGGGTTGGGCAGAACACTGAAGCTTTCTTT
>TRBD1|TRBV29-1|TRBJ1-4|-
CSGGQGDEKLFF
TGCAGCGGGGGACAGGGTGATGAAAAACTGTTTTTT
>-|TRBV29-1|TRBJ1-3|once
CSVAPRDSGNTIYF
TGCAGCGTTGCGCCCCGGGACTCTGGAAACACCATATATTTT
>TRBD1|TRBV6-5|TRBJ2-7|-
CASSLRGQGNYEQYF
TGTGCCAGCAGCCTACGAGGACAGGGGAACTACGAGCAGTACTTC
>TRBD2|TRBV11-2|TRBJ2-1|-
CASSDKTSGKYNEQFF
TGTGCCAGCAGCGACAAGACTAGCGGAAAATACAATGAGCAGTTCTTC
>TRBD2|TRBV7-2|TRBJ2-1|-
CASSFPAGVHNEQFF
TGTGCCAGCAGCTTTCCGGCGGGAGTACACAATGAGCAGTTCTTC
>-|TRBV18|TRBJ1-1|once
CASSPRSGLNTEAFF
TGTGCCAGCTCACCACGATCAGGGTTGAACACTGAAGCTTTCTTT
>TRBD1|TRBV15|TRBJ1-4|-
CATSRDRGQEWLFF
TGTGCCACCAGCAGAGACAGGGGGCAGGAATGGCTGTTTTTT
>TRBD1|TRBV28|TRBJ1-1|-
CASSESGTGGFRAFF
TGTGCCAGCAGTGAATCCGGGACAGGGGGCTTCAGAGCTTTCTTT
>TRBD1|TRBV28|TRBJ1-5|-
CASSSTGGNQPQHF
TGTGCCAGCAGTTCAACAGGGGGCAATCAGCCCCAGCATTTT
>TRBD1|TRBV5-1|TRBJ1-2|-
CASSLGGQENYGYTF
TGCGCCAGCAGCCTGGGGGGACAGGAGAACTATGGCTACACCTTC